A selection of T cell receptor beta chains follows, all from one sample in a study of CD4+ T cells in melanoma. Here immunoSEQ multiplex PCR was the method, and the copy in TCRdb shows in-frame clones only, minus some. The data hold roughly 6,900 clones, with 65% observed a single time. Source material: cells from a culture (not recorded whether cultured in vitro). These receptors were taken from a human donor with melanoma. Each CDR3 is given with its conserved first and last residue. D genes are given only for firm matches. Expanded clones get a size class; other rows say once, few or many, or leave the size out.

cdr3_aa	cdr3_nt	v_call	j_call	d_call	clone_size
CASSVAVTNYGYTF	TGTGCCAGCAGCGTAGCGGTCACTAACTATGGCTACACCTTC	TRBV9	TRBJ1-2	.	.
CASSLADRIKTDTQYF	TGTGCCAGCAGCTTAGCAGACAGGATAAAAACAGATACGCAGTATTTT	TRBV7-8	TRBJ2-3	.	.
CASSTAGWSNTEAFF	TGCGCCAGCAGCACAGCAGGGTGGTCGAACACTGAAGCTTTCTTT	TRBV5-1	TRBJ1-1	.	.
CASSFTSGGHYNEQFF	TGCGCCAGCAGCTTTACTAGCGGGGGCCACTACAATGAGCAGTTCTTC	TRBV5-1	TRBJ2-1	TRBD2	.
CASSSGQTLFF	TGTGCCAGTAGTTCGGGACAGACCCTGTTTTTT	TRBV19	TRBJ1-4	TRBD1	few
CASSLAPPGRNTEAFF	TGCGCCAGCAGCTTGGCCCCTCCAGGGCGGAACACTGAAGCTTTCTTT	TRBV5-1	TRBJ1-1	.	.
CASSQGPGGNQPQHF	TGTGCCAGCAGCCAAGGACCAGGCGGCAATCAGCCCCAGCATTTT	TRBV3-1/TRBV3-2	TRBJ1-5	.	.
CASSLGVVGGGWDTEAFF	TGCGCCAGCAGCTTGGGAGTCGTCGGTGGGGGGTGGGACACTGAAGCTTTCTTT	TRBV5-1	TRBJ1-1	.	few
CASRGTPNTEAFF	TGTGCCAGCAGAGGGACACCGAACACTGAAGCTTTCTTT	TRBV3-1/TRBV3-2	TRBJ1-1	.	.
CASSVSGTVTINYGYTF	TGCGCCAGCAGCGTGTCCGGGACAGTGACCATAAACTATGGCTACACCTTC	TRBV5-1	TRBJ1-2	TRBD1	.
CASSKARGGGADGYTF	TGTGCCAGCAGCAAAGCGCGGGGAGGGGGCGCAGATGGCTACACCTTC	TRBV21-1	TRBJ1-2	.	.
CATGPTGSYEQYF	TGTGCCACTGGGCCGACAGGCTCCTACGAGCAGTACTTC	TRBV24-1	TRBJ2-7	.	.
CASSDRGSTDTQYF	TGTGCCAGCAGCGACAGGGGTAGCACAGATACGCAGTATTTT	TRBV27	TRBJ2-3	TRBD1	.
CASSTGRSYEQYF	TGTGCCAGCTCAACAGGCCGCTCCTACGAGCAGTACTTC	TRBV18	TRBJ2-7	.	.
CASSRVSGTLNEQFF	TGTGCCAGCTCACGAGTTTCCGGAACTCTGAATGAGCAGTTCTTC	TRBV18	TRBJ2-1	.	few
CASSLLGGGAVEQFF	TGTGCCAGCAGCTTATTGGGCGGGGGAGCCGTTGAGCAGTTCTTC	TRBV7-6	TRBJ2-1	TRBD2	medium-sized
CASSLSGNQPQHF	TGTGCCAGCAGTCTCTCGGGCAATCAGCCCCAGCATTTT	TRBV5-6	TRBJ1-5	.	.
CASRGTGSSYEQYF	TGTGCCAGCAGAGGAACAGGGAGCTCCTACGAGCAGTACTTC	TRBV2	TRBJ2-7	.	.
CASSFSAGGEQFF	TGTGCCAGCAGCTTCTCCGCGGGTGGTGAGCAGTTCTTC	TRBV11-2	TRBJ2-1	.	medium-sized
CASSSGGRGDTQYF	TGCGCCAGCAGCTCGGGCGGGAGGGGAGATACGCAGTATTTT	TRBV5-1	TRBJ2-3	TRBD2	.
CASSSGQTDTQYF	TGCGCCAGCAGCTCCGGACAGACAGATACGCAGTATTTT	TRBV5-1	TRBJ2-3	.	.
CASSPNPTGAYGYTF	TGTGCCAGCAGTCCCAATCCCACAGGGGCGTATGGCTACACCTTC	TRBV28	TRBJ1-2	TRBD1	.
CASTGSLSGNTIYF	TGTGCCAGCACTGGATCCCTCTCTGGAAACACCATATATTTT	TRBV28	TRBJ1-3	.	.
CASNLFYGTGFHPTYEQYF	TGCGCCAGCAATCTGTTCTACGGGACAGGGTTTCACCCGACCTACGAGCAGTACTTC	TRBV10-1	TRBJ2-7	TRBD1	.
CASPRGGYGYTF	TGTGCCAGCCCTAGGGGGGGCTATGGCTACACCTTC	TRBV27	TRBJ1-2	.	.
CASSVFRLNQPQHF	TGTGCCAGCAGTGTTTTTCGCCTCAATCAGCCCCAGCATTTT	TRBV28	TRBJ1-5	.	few
CASRPKPGQSPNYGYTF	TGTGCCAGCAGACCCAAGCCGGGACAGAGCCCTAACTATGGCTACACCTTC	TRBV7-8	TRBJ1-2	TRBD1	.
CATSREGEKLFF	TGTGCCACCAGCAGAGAGGGAGAAAAACTGTTTTTT	TRBV15	TRBJ1-4	.	.
CASSSDGRYYSPLHF	TGTGCCAGCAGTTCTGATGGACGCTATTATTCACCCCTCCACTTT	TRBV28	TRBJ1-6	.	.
CASSLRQPQHF	TGTGCCAGCAGTTTACGGCAGCCCCAGCATTTT	TRBV28	TRBJ1-5	.	.
CASSFITGSTDTQYF	TGTGCCAGCAGTTTTATAACGGGGAGCACAGATACGCAGTATTTT	TRBV28	TRBJ2-3	.	once
CASSIRDRGRWSNQPQHF	TGTGCCAGTAGTATTCGGGACAGGGGTCGATGGAGCAATCAGCCCCAGCATTTT	TRBV19	TRBJ1-5	TRBD1	.
CASSPQGITGELFF	TGTGCCAGTAGTCCGCAGGGCATCACCGGGGAGCTGTTTTTT	TRBV19	TRBJ2-2	.	.
CASSQHKEAEAFF	TGTGCCAGCAGCCAACATAAGGAAGCTGAAGCTTTCTTT	TRBV7-2	TRBJ1-1	.	.
CASSSDPGRAGGTQYF	TGTGCTAGCAGCTCAGACCCTGGTAGGGCGGGAGGGACCCAGTACTTC	TRBV7-7	TRBJ2-5	TRBD2	.